This paragraph reports one T cell receptor (beta chain). This record belongs to a study of T cell changes during pregnancy in multiple sclerosis. Assay used: immunoSEQ multiplex PCR; TCRdb lists only in-frame clones, some missing. The repertoire holds tens of thousands of clones, with approximately 94% as singletons. The sample consisted of peripheral blood, taken in the third trimester of pregnancy. This TCR was sampled from a female donor with multiple sclerosis, enrolled in a pregnancy study.

The CDR3 DNA sequence: TGTGCCAGCAGCTTACGACAGGGGTCTACCTACAATGAGCAGTTCTTC. It translates to CASSLRQGSTYNEQFF. This chain connects TRBV7-2 to TRBJ2-1, with 8 bases that match TRBD1. V trimming: 2 bases; J trimming: 2 bases; junction bases outside the gene matches: 5. Germline CDR1 and CDR2: SGHTA and FQGNSA. There are 16 residues in the CDR3.